The rows below give T cell receptor beta chains drawn from one sample of a study of blood T cell repertoires in COVID-19. Sequenced by immunoSEQ multiplex PCR; TCRdb stores in-frame clones only, minus some. There are roughly 50,000 clones in the sample; 91% occur only once, and roughly 7% lies in the top ten. Sequencing used peripheral blood. Every receptor here comes from a woman aged 55-69 years with active or convalescent COVID-19. CDR3s include the opening cysteine and the closing phenylalanine or tryptophan. Fields, in order: CDR3 DNA, CDR3 protein, clone size, D gene, J gene, V gene. A D gene is named only where the DNA matches it firmly. Not all rows give a size; the values are once, few, many and, for expanded clones, a class.

cdr3_nt: TGTGCCAGCAGCTTCGTGTCTAGCGGGAGGGAAAATACGCAGTATTTT
cdr3_aa: CASSFVSSGRENTQYF
clone_size: .
d_call: TRBD2
j_call: TRBJ2-3
v_call: TRBV7-2

cdr3_nt: TGTGCCAGCTCTCCCGACAGGGGCGGTAATGAAAAACTGTTTTTT
cdr3_aa: CASSPDRGGNEKLFF
clone_size: .
d_call: TRBD1
j_call: TRBJ1-4
v_call: TRBV18

cdr3_nt: TGTGCCAGTAGTATTCCGGGTGTGGAGACCCAGTACTTC
cdr3_aa: CASSIPGVETQYF
clone_size: .
d_call: .
j_call: TRBJ2-5
v_call: TRBV19

cdr3_nt: TGCGCCAGCAGCCACCCCCCTACGGGACTAGCGGGGGGCGGACCCTACGAGCAGTACTTC
cdr3_aa: CASSHPPTGLAGGGPYEQYF
clone_size: .
d_call: TRBD2
j_call: TRBJ2-7
v_call: TRBV4-1

cdr3_nt: TGTGCCTGGAAGGTGAGGCAGGGTTACACCGGGGAGCTGTTTTTT
cdr3_aa: CAWKVRQGYTGELFF
clone_size: once
d_call: .
j_call: TRBJ2-2
v_call: TRBV30

cdr3_nt: TGTGCCAGTACCCCAAGACTAGCGGGGGAGCTGTTTTTT
cdr3_aa: CASTPRLAGELFF
clone_size: .
d_call: TRBD2
j_call: TRBJ2-2
v_call: TRBV19

cdr3_nt: TGTGCCAGCAGTGGCAGAGCGGGAGCGGAGGAGACCCAGTACTTC
cdr3_aa: CASSGRAGAEETQYF
clone_size: once
d_call: TRBD2
j_call: TRBJ2-5
v_call: TRBV28

cdr3_nt: TGTGCCAGCAGCCAACCAGGGGGCTTTCAGCCCCAGCATTTT
cdr3_aa: CASSQPGGFQPQHF
clone_size: few
d_call: TRBD1
j_call: TRBJ1-5
v_call: TRBV4-2

cdr3_nt: TGTGCCAGCAGCCAAACAGGGGTACTTTCTGGAAACACCATATATTTT
cdr3_aa: CASSQTGVLSGNTIYF
clone_size: .
d_call: TRBD1
j_call: TRBJ1-3
v_call: TRBV9

cdr3_nt: TGCGCCAGCAGCCCCGGGACAGGGGTATCCACCGGGGAGCTGTTTTTT
cdr3_aa: CASSPGTGVSTGELFF
clone_size: .
d_call: TRBD1
j_call: TRBJ2-2
v_call: TRBV5-1

cdr3_nt: TGCGCCAGCAGTCCGGGACAGTGTATGAACACTGAAGCTTTCTTT
cdr3_aa: CASSPGQCMNTEAFF
clone_size: .
d_call: TRBD1
j_call: TRBJ1-1
v_call: TRBV23-1

cdr3_nt: TGTGCCAGCAGTTACTCGCGGGGTAACTATGGCTACACCTTC
cdr3_aa: CASSYSRGNYGYTF
clone_size: .
d_call: .
j_call: TRBJ1-2
v_call: TRBV6-5

cdr3_nt: TGTGCCAGCAGCCTGGATGCGGCATCCCTTTACGAGCAGTACTTC
cdr3_aa: CASSLDAASLYEQYF
clone_size: .
d_call: .
j_call: TRBJ2-7
v_call: TRBV7-9

cdr3_nt: TGTGCCAGCAGCAATTTCGACAGGGCGGCCGGGGAGCTGTTTTTT
cdr3_aa: CASSNFDRAAGELFF
clone_size: .
d_call: TRBD1
j_call: TRBJ2-2
v_call: TRBV5-6

cdr3_nt: TGTGCCACCAGTGTAGCTAGCGGGAGGGCCCCAGATACGCAGTATTTT
cdr3_aa: CATSVASGRAPDTQYF
clone_size: .
d_call: TRBD2
j_call: TRBJ2-3
v_call: TRBV24-1

cdr3_nt: TGTGCCAGCAGCGACTCCCTATTTCTAGCGGGGGAGATTTACAATGAGCAGTTCTTC
cdr3_aa: CASSDSLFLAGEIYNEQFF
clone_size: .
d_call: TRBD2
j_call: TRBJ2-1
v_call: TRBV9

cdr3_nt: TGTGCCACCAGCGGGCGGGCCAATCAGCCCCAGCATTTT
cdr3_aa: CATSGRANQPQHF
clone_size: .
d_call: .
j_call: TRBJ1-5
v_call: TRBV15

cdr3_nt: TGTGCCAGCTTAAGCCTAGCGGGAGGCACAGATACGCAGTATTTT
cdr3_aa: CASLSLAGGTDTQYF
clone_size: .
d_call: TRBD2
j_call: TRBJ2-3
v_call: TRBV11-2

cdr3_nt: TGTGCCAGCAGGACAGGGGCCTCGTCCCCCTTGGCCCAGCATTTT
cdr3_aa: CASRTGASSPLAQHF
clone_size: .
d_call: TRBD1
j_call: TRBJ1-5
v_call: TRBV28

cdr3_nt: TGCGCCAGCAGCCCCCGGGAAGGGAGTACAGATACGCAGTATTTT
cdr3_aa: CASSPREGSTDTQYF
clone_size: .
d_call: .
j_call: TRBJ2-3
v_call: TRBV5-1

cdr3_nt: TGTGCCAGCAGCTTAGCCGCGACAGCCTATGGCTACACCTTC
cdr3_aa: CASSLAATAYGYTF
clone_size: .
d_call: .
j_call: TRBJ1-2
v_call: TRBV11-1

cdr3_nt: TGTGCCAGCAGTTACTCGGGACTAGCGGGAGGTGAGCAGTACTTC
cdr3_aa: CASSYSGLAGGEQYF
clone_size: .
d_call: TRBD2
j_call: TRBJ2-7
v_call: TRBV6-2/TRBV6-3

cdr3_nt: TGTGCCAGCAGCCAAGTTAGTTCAGCTAGCGGGAGTGGTGGTGAGCAGTTCTTC
cdr3_aa: CASSQVSSASGSGGEQFF
clone_size: .
d_call: TRBD2
j_call: TRBJ2-1
v_call: TRBV4-2

cdr3_nt: TGTGCCTGGAGTACCGGGTTCTATGGCTACACCTTC
cdr3_aa: CAWSTGFYGYTF
clone_size: .
d_call: .
j_call: TRBJ1-2
v_call: TRBV30

cdr3_nt: TGTGCCAGCAGTTACGAGTCGGGGGTAGGGGAGCAGTTCTTC
cdr3_aa: CASSYESGVGEQFF
clone_size: .
d_call: .
j_call: TRBJ2-1
v_call: TRBV6-5

cdr3_nt: TGTGCCAGCAGCTCACGGGGGGAGGGGGAGAGCTCCTACGAGCAGTACTTC
cdr3_aa: CASSSRGEGESSYEQYF
clone_size: .
d_call: .
j_call: TRBJ2-7
v_call: TRBV5-4

cdr3_nt: TGTGCCAGCAGCGTAACAGGGGGCGAGGGCACTGAAGCTTTCTTT
cdr3_aa: CASSVTGGEGTEAFF
clone_size: .
d_call: TRBD1
j_call: TRBJ1-1
v_call: TRBV9

cdr3_nt: TGTGCCAGCAGTCCAGGGACAGGGGGCAATCAGCCCCAGCATTTT
cdr3_aa: CASSPGTGGNQPQHF
clone_size: .
d_call: TRBD1
j_call: TRBJ1-5
v_call: TRBV27

cdr3_nt: TGTGCCAGCAGCTTATTCCTTTACAATGAGCAGTTCTTC
cdr3_aa: CASSLFLYNEQFF
clone_size: once
d_call: .
j_call: TRBJ2-1
v_call: TRBV5-5

cdr3_nt: TGTGCCAGCTCACCTCCTAGCGGGGGGGGAGATACGCAGTATTTT
cdr3_aa: CASSPPSGGGDTQYF
clone_size: .
d_call: TRBD2
j_call: TRBJ2-3
v_call: TRBV18

cdr3_nt: TGTGCCAGTACCCAACCACGGACAGGGGGGGCCTCTGGGGCCAACGTCCTGACTTTC
cdr3_aa: CASTQPRTGGASGANVLTF
clone_size: few
d_call: TRBD1
j_call: TRBJ2-6
v_call: TRBV19

cdr3_nt: TGTGCCAGCAGCCACACTAGCGGGAGTACTGAGCAGTTCTTC
cdr3_aa: CASSHTSGSTEQFF
clone_size: .
d_call: TRBD2
j_call: TRBJ2-1
v_call: TRBV7-2

cdr3_nt: TGTGCCAGCAGTCGTCCAGGGCAAGAGACCCAGTACTTC
cdr3_aa: CASSRPGQETQYF
clone_size: .
d_call: .
j_call: TRBJ2-5
v_call: TRBV27

cdr3_nt: TGTGCCAGTAGTAGGCTAGCGGGAGATGAGCAGTTCTTC
cdr3_aa: CASSRLAGDEQFF
clone_size: .
d_call: TRBD2
j_call: TRBJ2-1
v_call: TRBV19

cdr3_nt: TGTGCCAGCAGCCTTACCCAGGGGAGAAGTGAGCAGTTCTTC
cdr3_aa: CASSLTQGRSEQFF
clone_size: .
d_call: .
j_call: TRBJ2-1
v_call: TRBV6-5

cdr3_nt: TGTGCCTGGAAGGTATACAGGGGAGCTGGCTACACCTTC
cdr3_aa: CAWKVYRGAGYTF
clone_size: .
d_call: TRBD1
j_call: TRBJ1-2
v_call: TRBV30

cdr3_nt: TGTGCCACCAGTGACACCGGGACAGGGACCTACAATGAGCAGTTCTTC
cdr3_aa: CATSDTGTGTYNEQFF
clone_size: .
d_call: TRBD1
j_call: TRBJ2-1
v_call: TRBV24-1

cdr3_nt: TGTGCCAGCAGTGAATTGAGCGATCAGCCCCAGCATTTT
cdr3_aa: CASSELSDQPQHF
clone_size: .
d_call: .
j_call: TRBJ1-5
v_call: TRBV2

cdr3_nt: TGTGCCAGTAGACAGGACCATAGCAATCAGCCCCAGCATTTT
cdr3_aa: CASRQDHSNQPQHF
clone_size: .
d_call: .
j_call: TRBJ1-5
v_call: TRBV19

cdr3_nt: TGTGCCAGCAGTTTAGCAGCTAACTATGGCTACACCTTC
cdr3_aa: CASSLAANYGYTF
clone_size: .
d_call: .
j_call: TRBJ1-2
v_call: TRBV28

cdr3_nt: TGTGCCAGCAGTCCGCGGACAGGGACGAGCAATCAGCCCCAGCATTTT
cdr3_aa: CASSPRTGTSNQPQHF
clone_size: .
d_call: TRBD1
j_call: TRBJ1-5
v_call: TRBV28

cdr3_nt: TGTGCCAGCAGCTTCGTTGGACAGGGAAACAATGAGCAGTTCTTC
cdr3_aa: CASSFVGQGNNEQFF
clone_size: .
d_call: TRBD1
j_call: TRBJ2-1
v_call: TRBV7-2

cdr3_nt: TGTGCCAGCAGCCCCAGGGTTGGTAGCGGGAGGAATGAGCAGTTCTTC
cdr3_aa: CASSPRVGSGRNEQFF
clone_size: .
d_call: TRBD2
j_call: TRBJ2-1
v_call: TRBV7-2

cdr3_nt: TGTGCCAGCAGTCAAAGGTGGGCAGGGGTTGAAGCTTTCTTT
cdr3_aa: CASSQRWAGVEAFF
clone_size: .
d_call: .
j_call: TRBJ1-1
v_call: TRBV9